The T cell receptor (beta chain) described here comes from a study of cytomegalovirus exposure and HLA in healthy donors. At the level of the study: Samples from HLA-typed donors yielded around 79 million unique TCRs in an early data release. Study-level results: Later analysis suggested links between common viral pathogens and several top significant clusters. TCR beta sequences numbering around 15,000 were associated with HLA alleles at 0.05 false discovery rate in a later analysis.

Comments on this clone: Antigen: not known.

PCR amplification relied on 60 Vbeta primers (plus 13 Jbeta primers). The repertoire was sequenced with immunoSEQ multiplex PCR; TCRdb's copy has only in-frame clones and lacks some. Among more than 100,000 clones, around two thirds were seen once, and the ten largest hold roughly 8.6%. The germline CDR1 and CDR2 sequences are MNHNS and SASEGT. Trimming shortened V by 5 bases and J by 0 bases, and 10 bases separated the two germline ends. The CDR3 loop spans 14 amino acids. The specimen sequenced was PBMCs. This receptor was identified in a woman aged 40 to 50 in good health and CMV-seropositive. The chain carries TRBV6-1 and TRBJ1-1, with no clear D. In nucleotides, the CDR3 is TGTGCCAGCAGTTCACAGAGATTGAACACTGAAGCTTTCTTT. Translated: CASSSQRLNTEAFF.